Below, 23 T cell receptor beta chains from the same sample are listed, as sequenced in a study of Ad26.COV2.S vaccination and SARS-CoV-2 variants. Described treatment: roughly 18 received Ad26.COV2.S at low or high dose, single or two shots; several received placebo; per-sample allocation not given. Following the first vaccine or placebo injection, samples were taken on day 63. Measured with immunoSEQ multiplex PCR; TCRdb has only the in-frame clones, and not every one. The sample lists around 320,000 clones; roughly 91% were seen once. The sample in question was peripheral blood, obtained in a trial of Ad26.COV2.S vaccine versus placebo. The receptors were gathered from a person between 18 and 65 years old who received the Ad26.COV2.S COVID-19 vaccine or a placebo.

The chain is built from TRBV4-2 and TRBJ2-7, with D tentatively TRBD2 (5 bases). Germline CDR1 and CDR2: LGHNA and YNFKEQ. Trimming left V 4 bases short and J 6 bases short, with 16 bases between. The CDR3 length is 14 residues. The CDR3 DNA reads as TGTGCCAGCAGCCCGCGGGTCCTCTCTCGCGAGCAGTACTTC. Encoded protein: CASSPRVLSREQYF.

V usage is TRBV7-9 and J usage is TRBJ1-4, with TRBD1 matching over 8 bases. This CDR3 spans 14 amino acids. The germline V gene encodes CDR1 SEHNR and CDR2 FQNEAQ (reference sequence). The ends lost 6 bases at V and 8 bases at J; junction bases unmatched: 8. The CDR3 loop reads CASRSGQGREKLFF. The CDR3 nucleotides are TGTGCCAGCAGATCTGGACAGGGCCGAGAAAAACTGTTTTTT.

Only a few counts were recorded for this clone. The chain employs TRBV5-1 and TRBJ2-5; tentatively, D is TRBD2 (6 bases). Germline-derived CDR1 and CDR2 are SGHRS and YFSETQ. CDR3 length: 16 amino acids. V was pared by 0 bases and J by 2 bases, with 14 bases between. DNA for the CDR3: TGCGCCAGCAGCTTGGCCGGGCGGGGCCAACAAGAGACCCAGTACTTC. This gives the protein CASSLAGRGQQETQYF.

This clone has just one count. The rearrangement uses TRBV12-5 and TRBJ2-7; 10 nucleotides agree with TRBD1. This CDR3 contains 16 residues. Germline V CDR1 and CDR2: LGHNT, FRNRAP. V lost 4 bases and J lost 3; bases outside the gene matches: 9. The CDR3 region is CASGSPGTGVFYEQYF. The CDR3 DNA reads as TGTGCTAGTGGTTCACCTGGGACAGGGGTTTTCTACGAGCAGTACTTC.

This clone has a handful of counts. The chain carries TRBV19 and TRBJ2-7; 7 bases align to TRBD1. Trimming took 3 bases from V and 3 from J; bases not matched to a gene: 5. This CDR3 has 14 residues. Per the germline V gene, CDR1 is LNHDA and CDR2 is SQIVND (reference sequence). The CDR3 bases are TGTGCCAGTAGTATCTGGACAGGAGTCTACGAGCAGTACTTC. Protein: CASSIWTGVYEQYF.

The genes are TRBV5-1 and TRBJ2-1; 7 bases are a match to TRBD1. This CDR3 contains 15 residues. Trimming removed 4 bases from V and 2 bases from J; junction bases left unmatched: 6. Germline V gene sequence: CDR1 SGHRS, CDR2 YFSETQ. The DNA for the CDR3 is TGCGCCAGCAGCCTACGACAGGGAACCTACAATGAGCAGTTCTTC. Protein: CASSLRQGTYNEQFF.

This clone was observed a single time. The CDR3: CASSLGGSGGPSTDTQYF. The CDR3 DNA is TGTGCCAGCAGCTTAGGGGGTAGCGGGGGGCCTAGCACAGATACGCAGTATTTT. J is TRBJ2-3 and V is TRBV7-6; 10 bases agree with TRBD2. The CDR3 sequence is 18 residues long. CDR1 and CDR2 from the germline V gene are SGHVS and FNYEAQ. Losses at the gene ends were 1 base for V and 0 bases for J; bases not matched to a gene: 7.

The CDR3 protein is CASSPRDTSTDTQYF. Written as DNA, the CDR3 is TGTGCCAGCAGCCCAAGAGACACATCCACAGATACGCAGTATTTT. This chain links TRBV7-6 with TRBJ2-3; unclear D gene. The germline V gene has CDR1 SGHVS and CDR2 FNYEAQ. This CDR3 comprises 15 residues. Trimming removed 5 bases at V and 2 bases at J, with 14 bases between.

The chain employs TRBV10-3 and TRBJ2-3; D gene unclear. CDR3 size: 13 residues. Between the trimmed V and J ends, which lost 2 bases and 1 base, there was a span of 4 bases. CDR1 ENHRY and CDR2 SYGVKD come from the germline V gene. Here the CDR3 reads CAISEARTDTQYF. Here the CDR3 DNA reads TGTGCCATCAGTGAGGCGCGCACAGATACGCAGTATTTT.

This clone was counted once. The chain couples TRBV5-6 to TRBJ2-7; 9 bases align to TRBD1. After removal of 5 bases from V and 4 bases from J, the junction contained 10 bases not matched to a gene. The CDR3 length is 15 residues. Germline CDR1 reads SGHDT; CDR2 reads YYEEEE. The CDR3 bases are TGTGCCAGCAGGGCTCTCGGGACAGGGCGGTACGAGCAGTACTTC. Its protein product is CASRALGTGRYEQYF.

The J gene is TRBJ1-6, the V gene TRBV6-5; 8 bases map to TRBD1. With 6 bases clipped from V and 6 bases from J, the junction kept 7 bases outside the gene matches. Germline CDR1 and CDR2: MNHEY and SVGAGI. The CDR3 extends over 15 amino acids. The CDR3, as DNA: TGTGCCAGCAGACAAGGGACAGGATCTAATTCACCCCTCCACTTT. The encoded protein is CASRQGTGSNSPLHF.

The chain uses TRBV4-3 and TRBJ1-5, with D uncertain. The ends were cut back, 0 bases at V and 3 bases at J, with 12 bases in the middle. CDR1 is LGHNA, CDR2 YSLEER, per germline. This CDR3 comprises 16 residues. As DNA, the CDR3 is TGCGCCAGCAGCCAAGATAGAGCGGGGAACAATCAGCCCCAGCATTTT. Its protein product is CASSQDRAGNNQPQHF.

With regard to this clone: Other DNA variants within this sample encode the same CDR3. The rearrangement joins TRBV24-1 to TRBJ2-3; D possibly matches TRBD1 or TRBD2 (5 bases each). CDR3 length: 13 residues. Germline values: CDR1 KGHDR, CDR2 SFDVKD. Trimming removed 7 bases at V and 0 bases at J, with 7 bases between. The CDR3 spells CATSGDSTDTQYF. The CDR3 DNA follows: TGTGCCACCAGCGGGGACAGCACAGATACGCAGTATTTT.

The V gene is TRBV24-1, the J gene TRBJ2-1; D may be TRBD1 (5 bases). V was trimmed by 1 base and J by 7 bases, leaving 7 bases between them. The CDR3 has 13 residues. Germline CDR1 is KGHDR and CDR2 is SFDVKD. CDR3 coding DNA: TGTGCCACCAGTGATTTAGGGGTAAATGAGCAGTTCTTC. Amino acid sequence: CATSDLGVNEQFF.

Worth noting for this clone: Other DNA sequences within the sample encode an identical CDR3. The chain uses TRBV4-2 and TRBJ2-7, with D tentatively TRBD2 (6 bases). The CDR3 totals 14 residues. Trimming pared 1 base from V and 2 bases from J, leaving 9 bases between. Germline assignment: CDR1 LGHNA and CDR2 YNFKEQ. The DNA for the CDR3 is TGTGCCAGCAGCCAAGGAGGAGGGGCCTACGAGCAGTACTTC. It translates to CASSQGGGAYEQYF.

The chain links TRBV2 to TRBJ1-4, with D uncertain. CDR1 and CDR2 (germline): SNHLY, FYNNEI. CDR3 length equals 15 residues. V was clipped by 4 bases and J by 0 bases, with 9 bases between them. The CDR3 bases are TGTGCCAGCAGTGTGTTGGGTTCAACTAATGAAAAACTGTTTTTT. Amino acid sequence: CASSVLGSTNEKLFF. Based on the CDR3 plus reference TRBV2 and TRBJ1-4, the full variable domain is EPEVTQTPSHQVTQMGQEVILRCVPISNHLYFYWYRQILGQKVEFLVSFYNNEISEKSEIFDDQFSVERPDGSNFTLKIRSTKLEDSAMYFCASSVLGSTNEKLFFGSGTQLSVL.

V gene TRBV2 combines with J gene TRBJ1-2, with 10 bases that match TRBD1. The CDR3 is 15 amino acids. Per germline, CDR1 SNHLY and CDR2 FYNNEI. Losses at the gene ends were 6 bases for V and 2 bases for J; bases not matched to a gene: 6. CDR3 loop: CASRRPGQGNYGYTF. The CDR3 DNA is TGTGCCAGCAGAAGACCGGGACAGGGGAACTATGGCTACACCTTC.

Remarks on this clone: The same CDR3 is also encoded by other DNA sequences in this sample. The chain is built from TRBV27 and TRBJ1-2; no clear D gene. Germline loops: CDR1 MNHEY, CDR2 SMNVEV (reference sequence). With 6 bases removed from V and 0 bases from J, the gap between germline ends came to 14 bases. This CDR3 has 15 amino acids. CDR3 loop: CASSPIDGPNYGYTF. CDR3 sequence (DNA): TGTGCCAGCAGCCCAATCGACGGACCTAACTATGGCTACACCTTC.

CDR3 sequence (DNA): TGTGCCAGCTCACGTCGGGGAGATACGCAGTATTTT. Translation: CASSRRGDTQYF. This chain joins TRBV18 and TRBJ2-3; perhaps TRBD2 as D (5 bases). Germline lookup yields CDR1 KGHSH and CDR2 LQKENI. The CDR3 extends over 12 amino acids. The V end lost 4 bases, the J end lost 5 bases, and 7 bases lay between the germline ends.

The chain employs TRBV28 and TRBJ2-7, with D perhaps matching TRBD1 (5 bases). Trimming took off 3 bases at V and 1 base at J, with 10 bases between the two ends. From germline, CDR1 is MDHEN and CDR2 SYDVKM. CDR3 length: 14 amino acids. The DNA for the CDR3 is TGTGCCAGCAGTTTGGAGTCAGGGTCCTACGAGCAGTACTTC. Protein sequence: CASSLESGSYEQYF.

The V and J genes are TRBV6-5 and TRBJ1-5, with 7 bases matching TRBD1. The CDR3 is made up of 15 amino acids. V gave up 6 bases and J gave up 3 bases; unmatched junction bases: 8. CDR1 and CDR2 from the germline V gene are MNHEY and SVGAGI. DNA for the CDR3: TGTGCCAGCAGACGGGACAGCGATGCCAATCAGCCCCAGCATTTT. Translating gives CASRRDSDANQPQHF.

This clone occurred once. The V gene is TRBV19, the J gene TRBJ2-1, with 10 nucleotides matching TRBD1. The length of the CDR3 is 15 residues. The V gene end was trimmed by 6 bases and the J gene end by 5 bases; junction bases not matched to a gene: 7. The germline V gene encodes CDR1 LNHDA and CDR2 SQIVND (reference sequence). CDR3 protein: CASSIGQGVHNEQFF. The DNA of the CDR3 is TGTGCCAGTAGCATCGGACAGGGGGTACACAATGAGCAGTTCTTC. Full variable domain (outside the CDR3, taken from reference TRBV19 and TRBJ2-1): DGGITQSPKYLFRKEGQNVTLSCEQNLNHDAMYWYRQDPGQGLRLIYYSQIVNDFQKGDIAEGYSVSREKKESFPLTVTSAQKNPTAFYLCASSIGQGVHNEQFFGPGTRLTVL.

DNA of the CDR3: TGTGCCATCAGTGTACTACAGGGGTCCCCTAACTATGGCTACACCTTC. Protein: CAISVLQGSPNYGYTF. V and J are TRBV10-3 and TRBJ1-2; 7 bases are a match to TRBD1. Trimming took 4 bases from V and 0 from J; bases not matched to a gene: 8. The CDR3 consists of 16 residues. Germline V gene lookup returns CDR1 ENHRY and CDR2 SYGVKD.